One and the same sample provided the 11 T cell receptor beta chains below, sequenced in a study of post-analysis software for immune sequencing data. Study observations and caveats: A few TRBV segments occurring more often in patients than controls included TRBV5-6, TRBV5-1 and TRBV20-1.

Each TCR beta cDNA library carried unique molecular identifiers. MiXCR was run by TCRdb on the PCR reads, yielding one entry per CDR3 protein. The repertoire holds about 150,000 distinct CDR3 sequences, with around 30% as singletons. Antigens for these TCRs are unknown. The sequenced sample was blood. These receptors were taken from a girl aged 5 to 17 with multiple sclerosis.

V and J are TRBV10-3 and TRBJ1-5; no clear D. Germline V CDR1 and CDR2: ENHRY, SYGVKD. CDR3 length: 13 residues. V was clipped by 10 bases and J by 0 bases, with 10 bases between them. This chain's CDR3 is CASRGHSNQPQHF. CDR3 DNA sequence: TGTGCCAGCCGGGGTCATAGCAATCAGCCCCAGCATTTT.

CDR3 protein: CASAIAFYFNSPLHF. The CDR3 DNA reads as TGTGCCAGCGCCATCGCCTTTTATTTTAATTCACCCCTCCACTTT. The chain carries TRBV27 and TRBJ1-6; D is unresolved. The CDR3 has 15 residues. Trimming shortened V by 8 bases and J by 6 bases, and 17 bases separated the two germline ends. Germline V gene data show CDR1 as MNHEY and CDR2 as SMNVEV (reference sequence).

About this clonotype: A much more abundant neighbour one base away suggests this may be a read error. Here the CDR3 reads CAGSLQGPRYEQYF. CDR3 nucleotide sequence: TGCGCCGGCAGCTTGCAAGGACCTCGCTACGAGCAGTACTTC. The rearrangement joins TRBV5-1 to TRBJ2-7; D is ambiguous. The germline V gene encodes CDR1 SGHRS and CDR2 YFSETQ. The CDR3 sequence is 14 residues long.

This clonotype was detected ten times or more. V is TRBV29-1 and J is TRBJ2-7, with a possible D match to TRBD2 (6 bases). The germline CDR1 and CDR2 sequences are SQVTM and ANQGSEA. With 3 bases removed from V and 2 bases from J, the gap between germline ends came to 11 bases. The CDR3 consists of 13 residues. The CDR3 spells CSVEGDSAYEQYF. CDR3 bases: TGCAGCGTTGAGGGGGACTCGGCCTACGAGCAGTACTTC.

Turning to this clonotype: Since a much larger clone is just one base distant, this may be a read error. This sequence joins TRBV27 and TRBJ2-7; D gene ambiguous. From germline, CDR1 is MNHEY and CDR2 SMNVEV (reference sequence). V shed 5 bases and J shed 2 bases, with 25 bases lying between them. The CDR3 spans 18 residues. CDR3 nucleotide sequence: TGTGCCAGCAGTAGACAACCCCAGCGTTCCCGACCGGCCTACGAGCAGTACTTC. It yields the protein CASSRQPQRSRPAYEQYF.

The table lists this clonotype with many counts. This chain uses TRBV7-9 with TRBJ2-1, with TRBD2 matching 8 bases. CDR3 length: 16 residues. Looked up from germline, CDR1 is SEHNR and CDR2 is FQNEAQ (reference sequence). V shed 1 base, J shed 3 bases, and the junction held 5 bases outside the gene matches. In DNA, the CDR3 is TGTGCCAGCAGCTTAGGTACGGGAGGGGACTACAATGAGCAGTTCTTC. Protein product: CASSLGTGGDYNEQFF.

This clonotype has a count of ten or more. The chain combines TRBV7-3 with TRBJ1-2, with D maybe TRBD1 (5 bases). Germline V gene sequence: CDR1 SGHTA, CDR2 FQGTGA. The V end was cut by 2 bases, the J end by 8 bases, with 21 bases between. The CDR3 contains 16 residues. CDR3 sequence: CASSLLSSPGVEGYTF. The CDR3 bases are TGTGCCAGCAGCTTATTGTCCTCTCCGGGGGTGGAAGGCTACACCTTC. The full variable domain, rest sourced from reference TRBV7-3 and TRBJ1-2, is GAGVSQTPSNKVTEKGKYVELRCDPISGHTALYWYRQSLGQGPEFLIYFQGTGAADDSGLPNDRFFAVRPEGSVSTLKIQRTERGDSAVYLCASSLLSSPGVEGYTFGSGTRLTVV.

The sample holds many counts of this clonotype. This rearrangement joins TRBV10-3 to TRBJ1-2, with D unclear. Germline V lookup: CDR1 ENHRY, CDR2 SYGVKD. The CDR3 covers 13 residues. The V end lost 5 bases, the J end lost 4 bases, and 11 bases lay between the germline ends. CDR3 DNA: TGTGCCATCAGTTCGAGGGAGGGCTATGGCTACACCTTC. It codes for CAISSREGYGYTF.

This clonotype was observed at least ten times. This chain joins TRBV29-1 and TRBJ2-5; D is possibly TRBD1 (5 bases). There are 11 residues in the CDR3. V was cut by 6 bases and J by 3 bases, with 8 bases left in between. In germline, CDR1 is SQVTM, CDR2 ANQGSEA. CDR3 sequence (DNA): TGCAGCGTGGGGCCGGAAGAGACCCAGTACTTC. The encoded protein is CSVGPEETQYF.

CDR3 bases: TGCAGTGCTACCTCTTTAGAGGGGGCAACAGATACGCAGTATTTT. This sequence encodes CSATSLEGATDTQYF. The gene calls are TRBV20-1 and TRBJ2-3; 7 bases agree with TRBD1. J gave up 3 bases and V 4 bases, and 10 bases lay outside the gene matches. Per the germline V gene, CDR1 is DFQATT and CDR2 is SNEGSKA (reference sequence). The CDR3 consists of 15 residues.

This sequence joins TRBV4-2 and TRBJ1-4; D remains ambiguous. Germline V gene data show CDR1 as LGHNA and CDR2 as YNFKEQ. This CDR3 has 14 amino acids. V was pared by 0 bases and J by 4 bases, with 6 bases between. CDR3 nucleotides: TGTGCCAGCAGCCAAGATACGGGTAATGAAAAACTGTTTTTT. Protein product: CASSQDTGNEKLFF.